Presented here are 30 T cell receptor beta chains from one specimen sequenced in a study of blood T cell repertoires in COVID-19. The assay was immunoSEQ multiplex PCR, and TCRdb's table has in-frame clones only and misses some. The table has tens of thousands of clones, about 80% seen once; the top ten hold 15% to 25%. Material: peripheral blood. The receptors here all came from a man younger than 45 with COVID-19, enrolled during active disease.

This clone has just a few counts. This chain connects TRBV5-5 to TRBJ1-2; maybe TRBD1 (5 bases). V lost 2 bases and J lost 6, with 8 bases in between. From germline, CDR1 is SGHKS and CDR2 YYEKEE (reference sequence). This CDR3 region has 12 residues. The CDR3, as DNA: TGTGCCAGCAGCTTCGACAGAGATGGCTACACCTTC. It encodes CASSFDRDGYTF.

This clone was found once. V and J are TRBV4-1 and TRBJ2-6; tentative D call: TRBD1 (5 bases). V was shortened by 1 base and J by 2 bases, with 12 bases between the two germline ends. CDR1 and CDR2 (germline): MGHRA, YSYEKL. The CDR3 loop spans 17 amino acids. The CDR3 nucleotides are TGCGCCAGCAGCCAAGGGGAACAGGCCCCTGGGGCCAACGTCCTGACTTTC. This codes for CASSQGEQAPGANVLTF.

The rearrangement uses TRBV10-3 and TRBJ2-1, with 10 bases lining up with TRBD2. CDR1 ENHRY and CDR2 SYGVKD come from the germline V gene. The J segment lost 4 bases and the V segment lost 6 bases, leaving 3 bases of the junction unmatched. The CDR3 loop spans 14 amino acids. Here the CDR3 reads CAIRGTSEYNEQFF. CDR3 nucleotides: TGTGCCATCAGGGGGACTAGCGAATACAATGAGCAGTTCTTC.

The DNA of the CDR3 is TGTGCCAGCCGCAGACTAGCGGGAGGGATTAAGACCCAGTACTTC. As protein: CASRRLAGGIKTQYF. The chain employs TRBV2 and TRBJ2-5; 14 positions match TRBD2. Looked up from germline, CDR1 is SNHLY and CDR2 is FYNNEI. V lost 8 bases and J lost 6; bases outside the gene matches: 8. There are 15 residues in the CDR3.

The V call is TRBV6-5, the J call TRBJ2-3, with D possibly being TRBD2 (6 bases). Trimming left V 5 bases short and J 3 bases short, with 15 bases between. The CDR3 has 15 residues. In germline, CDR1 is MNHEY, CDR2 SVGAGI. The CDR3 nucleotides are TGTGCCAGCAGTCTGACTAGAGATATGACAGATACGCAGTATTTT. It encodes CASSLTRDMTDTQYF.

The chain has TRBV11-2 and TRBJ2-2, with 7 bases aligning to TRBD2. V shed 1 base and J 6 bases; nucleotides not matched to a gene: 11. Germline V gene data show CDR1 as SGHAT and CDR2 as FQNNGV. The CDR3 is made up of 17 amino acids. The CDR3 is CASSLGRGEQRSGELFF. In DNA, the CDR3 is TGTGCCAGCAGCTTAGGCCGGGGGGAGCAGCGGTCCGGGGAGCTGTTTTTT. Using reference TRBV11-2 and TRBJ2-2 for the parts outside the CDR3, the full variable domain is EAGVAQSPRYKIIEKRQSVAFWCNPISGHATLYWYQQILGQGPKLLIQFQNNGVVDDSQLPKDRFSAERLKGVDSTLKIQPAKLEDSAVYLCASSLGRGEQRSGELFFGEGSRLTVL.

The J gene is TRBJ1-1, the V gene TRBV28; 7 nucleotides agree with TRBD1. V shed 5 bases, J shed 0 bases, and the junction held 6 bases outside the gene matches. Germline V lookup: CDR1 MDHEN, CDR2 SYDVKM. The CDR3 loop spans 15 amino acids. Here the CDR3 reads CASSNLQGMNTEAFF. The CDR3 DNA is TGTGCCAGCAGTAACCTACAGGGGATGAACACTGAAGCTTTCTTT.

The chain links TRBV11-2 to TRBJ2-1; 11 nucleotides line up with TRBD2. Losses at the gene ends were 4 bases for V and 4 bases for J; bases not matched to a gene: 3. The CDR3 is 15 residues long. Germline values: CDR1 SGHAT, CDR2 FQNNGV. The CDR3 loop is CASSSGTSGYNEQFF. The CDR3 DNA follows: TGTGCCAGCAGCTCCGGGACTAGCGGTTACAATGAGCAGTTCTTC.

This clone came up once. CDR3 residues: CASSTPNRVPGEKLFF. Written as DNA, the CDR3 is TGCGCCAGCAGCACCCCAAACAGGGTTCCGGGTGAAAAACTGTTTTTT. The chain carries TRBV5-1 and TRBJ1-4, with a tentative D call TRBD1 (6 bases). The germline gives CDR1 SGHRS, CDR2 YFSETQ. V dropped 4 bases and J dropped 7 bases, with 20 bases sitting between them. This CDR3 comprises 16 residues. Variable domain in full (rest from reference TRBV5-1 and TRBJ1-4): KAGVTQTPRYLIKTRGQQVTLSCSPISGHRSVSWYQQTPGQGLQFLFEYFSETQRNKGNFPGRFSGRQFSNSRSEMNVSTLELGDSALYLCASSTPNRVPGEKLFFGSGTQLSVL.

The V and J genes are TRBV11-2 and TRBJ2-5; D not certain. CDR1 and CDR2 from the germline V gene are SGHAT and FQNNGV. This CDR3 contains 16 residues. V was trimmed by 1 base and J by 0 bases, leaving 12 bases between them. The CDR3 protein is CASSLGSETYQETQYF. The CDR3 DNA sequence: TGTGCCAGCAGCTTAGGCTCAGAAACGTACCAAGAGACCCAGTACTTC.

The V gene is TRBV7-9, the J gene TRBJ2-6; 7 nucleotides agree with TRBD1. The germline V gene encodes CDR1 SEHNR and CDR2 FQNEAQ (reference sequence). V lost 5 bases to trimming and J lost 0 bases; unmatched junction nucleotides: 10. The CDR3 totals 18 residues. CDR3 protein: CASSHRDSLYSGANVLTF. As DNA, the CDR3 is TGTGCCAGCAGCCACCGGGACAGCCTATACTCTGGGGCCAACGTCCTGACTTTC.

This clone was counted once. CDR3 protein: CASGTANTGELFF. For the CDR3, the DNA is TGTGCCAGCGGGACAGCGAACACCGGGGAGCTGTTTTTT. This chain connects TRBV6-5 to TRBJ2-2, with 7 bases identical to TRBD1. V lost 8 bases, J lost 0 bases, and 0 bases stayed unmatched. This CDR3 is 13 amino acids long. Germline V CDR1 and CDR2: MNHEY, SVGAGI.

In the case of this clone: An end of the junction does not agree with germline; a read error may underlie this. The rearrangement joins TRBV18 to TRBJ2-3; D is undetermined. The CDR3 has 13 residues. CDR1 and CDR2 (germline): KGHSH, LQKENI. The CDR3 sequence is CASSPPPPDTQYF. The CDR3 coding sequence is TGTGCCAGCTCGCCACCCCCCCCGGATACGCAGTATTTT.

This rearrangement joins TRBV7-9 to TRBJ1-3; unclear D gene. Trimming left V 3 bases short and J 1 base short, with 10 bases between. This CDR3 comprises 15 residues. Germline assignment: CDR1 SEHNR and CDR2 FQNEAQ (reference sequence). CDR3 residues: CASSLFGGSGNTIYF. The CDR3 nucleotides read TGTGCCAGCAGCTTGTTTGGAGGTTCTGGAAACACCATATATTTT.

The chain uses TRBV2 and TRBJ2-5; TRBD1 might be the D (7 bases). Germline lookup yields CDR1 SNHLY and CDR2 FYNNEI. V gave up 7 bases and J gave up 0 bases, with 18 bases separating them. The CDR3 has 16 amino acids. CDR3 amino acids: CASKSVAGGYQETQYF. Here the CDR3 DNA reads TGTGCCAGCAAGTCGGTCGCAGGGGGGTACCAAGAGACCCAGTACTTC.

This clone turned up a few times. The CDR3 DNA reads as TGCGCCAGCAGCTTGGGACAGGGGGTAAAAGAGACCCAGTACTTC. It specifies CASSLGQGVKETQYF. The V gene is TRBV5-1, the J gene TRBJ2-5, with 9 bases fitting TRBD1. The CDR3 extends over 15 amino acids. Germline V gene data show CDR1 as SGHRS and CDR2 as YFSETQ. V dropped 0 bases and J dropped 3; count of bases not matched to a gene: 3.

This clone was seen a handful of times. The V call is TRBV10-3, the J call TRBJ1-1, with D perhaps matching TRBD1 (6 bases). With 2 bases removed from V and 3 bases from J, the gap between germline ends came to 16 bases. Looked up from germline, CDR1 is ENHRY and CDR2 is SYGVKD. The CDR3 runs 16 residues. The CDR3, as DNA: TGTGCCATCAGTGAGCGGGCCAGGGGTTCGTACACTGAAGCTTTCTTT. Translated: CAISERARGSYTEAFF.

This rearrangement joins TRBV5-4 to TRBJ2-3; weak D call: TRBD2 (7 bases). Per the germline V gene, CDR1 is SGHNT and CDR2 is YYREEE (reference sequence). This CDR3 contains 15 residues. Trimming took 2 bases from V and 0 from J, leaving 10 bases between them. This CDR3 reads CASSFGGPSTDTQYF. In nucleotides, the CDR3 is TGTGCCAGCAGCTTCGGGGGGCCTAGCACAGATACGCAGTATTTT.

Many counts were recorded for this clone. Other DNA sequences in this sample translate to the same CDR3. This chain connects TRBV27 to TRBJ1-2, with unresolved D. Germline V gives CDR1 MNHEY, CDR2 SMNVEV (reference sequence). Trimming removed 5 bases at V and 7 bases at J, with 17 bases between. The CDR3 consists of 14 residues. CDR3 protein: CASSLAGRLPGYTF. In DNA, the CDR3 is TGTGCCAGCAGTCTTGCGGGGAGATTGCCTGGCTACACCTTC.

This rearrangement joins TRBV5-5 to TRBJ2-1, with 12 bases aligning to TRBD2. V gave up 6 bases and J gave up 7 bases; unmatched junction bases: 8. Germline values: CDR1 SGHKS, CDR2 YYEKEE (reference sequence). The CDR3 totals 15 residues. The CDR3 bases are TGTGCCAGCAACATGACTAGCGGGAGAGGTAATGAGCAGTTCTTC. It translates to CASNMTSGRGNEQFF.

The CDR3 sequence is CASSLSGSGQYGYTF. CDR3 nucleotide sequence: TGCGCCAGCAGCTTGAGTGGCAGTGGCCAATATGGCTACACCTTC. The genes are TRBV5-1 and TRBJ1-2, with D unresolved. Germline V gene lookup returns CDR1 SGHRS and CDR2 YFSETQ. The CDR3 loop spans 15 amino acids. The ends were cut back, 1 base at V and 5 bases at J, with 15 bases in the middle. Variable domain in full (rest from reference TRBV5-1 and TRBJ1-2): KAGVTQTPRYLIKTRGQQVTLSCSPISGHRSVSWYQQTPGQGLQFLFEYFSETQRNKGNFPGRFSGRQFSNSRSEMNVSTLELGDSALYLCASSLSGSGQYGYTFGSGTRLTVV.

The V call is TRBV6-5, the J call TRBJ2-5; D might be TRBD2 (6 bases). CDR3 size: 16 residues. CDR1 and CDR2 from the germline V gene are MNHEY and SVGAGI. The ends were cut back, 0 bases at V and 2 bases at J, with 13 bases in the middle. CDR3 sequence (DNA): TGTGCCAGCAGTTACTCTCAGGGAGGAGTACAAGAGACCCAGTACTTC. It yields the protein CASSYSQGGVQETQYF.

The V and J genes are TRBV7-9 and TRBJ2-2; 7 bases are shared with TRBD1. The germline V gene has CDR1 SEHNR and CDR2 FQNEAQ (reference sequence). The CDR3 is 15 amino acids. V lost 6 bases to trimming and J lost 5 bases; unmatched junction nucleotides: 9. The CDR3 protein is CASSLDLTGTGELFF. CDR3 nucleotide sequence: TGTGCCAGCAGTCTAGATTTGACAGGGACCGGGGAGCTGTTTTTT.

V usage is TRBV24-1 and J usage is TRBJ2-3; D is ambiguous. The CDR3 length is 14 residues. V lost 1 base and J 2 bases, leaving 6 bases between the germline ends. From germline, CDR1 is KGHDR and CDR2 SFDVKD. The CDR3 nucleotides are TGTGCCACCAGTGATTTAAGAGACACAGATACGCAGTATTTT. Protein sequence: CATSDLRDTDTQYF.

The rearrangement joins TRBV2 to TRBJ1-2, with D hard to call. CDR1 SNHLY and CDR2 FYNNEI come from the germline V gene. The CDR3 consists of 11 residues. V gave up 6 bases and J gave up 8 bases, with 10 bases separating them. The CDR3 bases are TGTGCCAGCAGGAGATCCGCAGGCTACACCTTC. It is translated as CASRRSAGYTF.

Here the CDR3 reads CASSIGEGGGSQPQHF. CDR3 bases: TGTGCCAGTAGTATCGGGGAAGGCGGGGGAAGTCAGCCCCAGCATTTT. The chain employs TRBV19 and TRBJ1-5; D perhaps matches TRBD1 (5 bases). Deletions cut 3 bases from V and 6 bases from J, with 18 bases between. The CDR3 covers 16 residues. Germline CDR1 reads LNHDA; CDR2 reads SQIVND (reference sequence). The full variable domain, in which reference TRBV19 and TRBJ1-5 provide the parts outside the CDR3, is DGGITQSPKYLFRKEGQNVTLSCEQNLNHDAMYWYRQDPGQGLRLIYYSQIVNDFQKGDIAEGYSVSREKKESFPLTVTSAQKNPTAFYLCASSIGEGGGSQPQHFGDGTRLSIL.

The V gene is TRBV11-2, the J gene TRBJ1-3, with 8 nucleotides matching TRBD1. The germline gives CDR1 SGHAT, CDR2 FQNNGV. The CDR3 covers 16 residues. J was trimmed by 0 bases and V by 5 bases; bases with no gene match: 6. The CDR3 coding sequence is TGTGCCAGCAGCGACAGGGGATCAAGCTCTGGAAACACCATATATTTT. This translates into CASSDRGSSSGNTIYF.

This clone was recorded a few times. The J gene is TRBJ2-7, the V gene TRBV12-3 or TRBV12-4; perhaps TRBD2 as D (6 bases). CDR3 length equals 13 residues. Trimming removed 4 bases from V and 4 bases from J, with 11 bases in between. The CDR3 coding sequence is TGTGCCAGCAGTTCCCGGAGCGGGTACGAGCAGTACTTC. As protein: CASSSRSGYEQYF.

The V gene is TRBV4-1, the J gene TRBJ1-1; 9 nucleotides match TRBD1. The junction had 5 bases not matched to a gene; V was cut back by 6 bases and J by 3 bases. The CDR3 has 14 amino acids. Germline CDR1 and CDR2: MGHRA and YSYEKL. The CDR3: CASSTWTGDTEAFF. The CDR3 bases are TGCGCCAGCAGTACGTGGACAGGGGACACTGAAGCTTTCTTT.

The chain uses TRBV29-1 and TRBJ1-2; D is ambiguous. Per the germline V gene, CDR1 is SQVTM and CDR2 is ANQGSEA. V was shortened by 7 bases and J by 4 bases, with 13 bases between the two germline ends. The CDR3 is made up of 12 amino acids. The CDR3 loop is CSALLGIYGYTF. DNA of the CDR3: TGCAGCGCGCTCCTCGGGATCTATGGCTACACCTTC.